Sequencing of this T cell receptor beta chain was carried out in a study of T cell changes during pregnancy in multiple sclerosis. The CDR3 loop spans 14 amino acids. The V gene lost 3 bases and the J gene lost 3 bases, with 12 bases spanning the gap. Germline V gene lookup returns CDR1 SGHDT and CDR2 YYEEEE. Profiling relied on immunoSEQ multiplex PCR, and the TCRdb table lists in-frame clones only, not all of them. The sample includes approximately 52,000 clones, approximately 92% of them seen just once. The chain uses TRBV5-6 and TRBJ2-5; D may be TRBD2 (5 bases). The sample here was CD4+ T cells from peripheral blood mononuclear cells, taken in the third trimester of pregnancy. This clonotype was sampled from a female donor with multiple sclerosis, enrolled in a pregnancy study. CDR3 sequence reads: CASSSTRKEETQYF. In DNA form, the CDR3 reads TGTGCCAGCAGCTCAACTAGGAAGGAAGAGACCCAGTACTTC.